This T cell receptor (beta chain) was documented in a study of blood T cells in healthy people across ages. Study-wide results and limits: Estimated diversity, derived from one million T cells, was regarded as an underestimate. Both naive CD4+ cell counts and diversity were greater in long-lived donors than in aged donors.

The trim removed 0 bases at V and 5 bases at J, leaving 13 bases unmatched. Germline CDR1 and CDR2: MNHEY and SVGAGI. The CDR3 is 18 amino acids. A J-beta primer mix and a sample-barcoded 5' primer were used in a second PCR of roughly 6 to 12 cycles. Every sample returned 3 million or more CDR3-containing paired-end reads. TCRdb re-called the 5' RACE reads with MiXCR, one entry per CDR3 protein. Of about 1.4 million distinct CDR3 sequences in the sample, approximately 63% were seen once. Turning to this clonotype: Its antigen is currently unknown.

The TCR originated in a young man in good health. This chain uses TRBV6-5 with TRBJ2-4; TRBD2 agrees at 7 bases. Source material: blood. CDR3 DNA sequence: TGTGCCAGCAGTTACTCGAGTCTAGCGGCCCGGGGCCAAAACATTCAGTACTTC. It yields the protein CASSYSSLAARGQNIQYF.